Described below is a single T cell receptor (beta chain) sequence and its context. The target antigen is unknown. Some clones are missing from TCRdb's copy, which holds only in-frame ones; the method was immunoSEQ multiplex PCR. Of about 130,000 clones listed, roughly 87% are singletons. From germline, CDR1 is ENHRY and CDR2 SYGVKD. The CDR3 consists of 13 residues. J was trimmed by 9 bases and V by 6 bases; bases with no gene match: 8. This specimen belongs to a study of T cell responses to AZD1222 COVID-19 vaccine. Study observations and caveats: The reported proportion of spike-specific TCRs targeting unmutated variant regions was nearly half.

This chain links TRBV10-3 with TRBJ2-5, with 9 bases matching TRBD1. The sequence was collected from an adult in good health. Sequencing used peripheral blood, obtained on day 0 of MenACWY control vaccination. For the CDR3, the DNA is TGTGCCATCAGACCCGGGACAGGGTCGTCCCAGTACTTC. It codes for CAIRPGTGSSQYF.